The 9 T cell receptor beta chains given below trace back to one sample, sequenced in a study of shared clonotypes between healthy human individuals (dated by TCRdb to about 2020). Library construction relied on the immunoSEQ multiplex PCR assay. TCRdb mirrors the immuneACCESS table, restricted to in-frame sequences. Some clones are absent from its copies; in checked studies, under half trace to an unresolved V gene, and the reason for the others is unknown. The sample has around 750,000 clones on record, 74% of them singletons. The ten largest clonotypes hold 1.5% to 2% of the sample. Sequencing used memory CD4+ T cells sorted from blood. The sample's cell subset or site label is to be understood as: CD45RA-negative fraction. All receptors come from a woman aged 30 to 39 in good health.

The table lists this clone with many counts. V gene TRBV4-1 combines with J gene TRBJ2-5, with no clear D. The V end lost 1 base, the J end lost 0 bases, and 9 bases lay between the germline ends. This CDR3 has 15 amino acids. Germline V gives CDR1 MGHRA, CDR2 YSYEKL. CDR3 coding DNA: TGCGCCAGCAGCCAAGCAGCTCGATACCAAGAGACCCAGTACTTC. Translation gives CASSQAARYQETQYF.

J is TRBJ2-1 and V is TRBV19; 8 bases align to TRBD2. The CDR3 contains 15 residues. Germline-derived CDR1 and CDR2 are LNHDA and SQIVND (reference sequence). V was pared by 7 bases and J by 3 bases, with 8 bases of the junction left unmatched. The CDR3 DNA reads TGTGCCAGTACCCTTAGCGGGACTAACTACAATGAGCAGTTCTTC. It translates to CASTLSGTNYNEQFF.

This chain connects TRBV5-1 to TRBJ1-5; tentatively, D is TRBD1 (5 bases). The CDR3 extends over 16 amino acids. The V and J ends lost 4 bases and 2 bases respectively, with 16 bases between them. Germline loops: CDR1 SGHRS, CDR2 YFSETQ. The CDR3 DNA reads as TGCGCCAGCAGCCCCGGAGGGGATTTAGGCAATCAGCCCCAGCATTTT. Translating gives CASSPGGDLGNQPQHF.

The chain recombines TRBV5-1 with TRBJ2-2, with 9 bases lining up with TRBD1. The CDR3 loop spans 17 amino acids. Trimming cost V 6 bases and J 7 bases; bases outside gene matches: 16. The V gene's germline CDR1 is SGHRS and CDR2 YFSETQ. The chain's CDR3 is CASNGRGTGRVNGELFF. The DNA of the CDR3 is TGCGCCAGCAACGGAAGAGGGACAGGGAGGGTCAACGGGGAGCTGTTTTTT.

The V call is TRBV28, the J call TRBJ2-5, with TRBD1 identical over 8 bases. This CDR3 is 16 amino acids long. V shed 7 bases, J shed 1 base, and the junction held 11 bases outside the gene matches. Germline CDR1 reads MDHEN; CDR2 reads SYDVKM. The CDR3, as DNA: TGTGCCAGCACCAGTCCCGGGACAGGTCTCCAAGAGACCCAGTACTTC. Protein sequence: CASTSPGTGLQETQYF.

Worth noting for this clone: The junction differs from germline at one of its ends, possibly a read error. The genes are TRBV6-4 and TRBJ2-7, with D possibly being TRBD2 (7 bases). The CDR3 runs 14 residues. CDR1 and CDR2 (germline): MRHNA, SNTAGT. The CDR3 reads CASRTQRDIQSDIF. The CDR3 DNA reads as TGTGCCAGCAGGACCCAGCGGGACATACAATCGGACATCTTC.

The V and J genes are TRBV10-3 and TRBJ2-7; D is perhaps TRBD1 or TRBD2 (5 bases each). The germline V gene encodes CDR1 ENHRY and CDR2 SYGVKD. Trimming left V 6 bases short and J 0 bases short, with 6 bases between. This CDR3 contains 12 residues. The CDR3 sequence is CAIRRGSYEQYF. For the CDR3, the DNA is TGTGCCATCAGGAGGGGCTCCTACGAGCAGTACTTC.

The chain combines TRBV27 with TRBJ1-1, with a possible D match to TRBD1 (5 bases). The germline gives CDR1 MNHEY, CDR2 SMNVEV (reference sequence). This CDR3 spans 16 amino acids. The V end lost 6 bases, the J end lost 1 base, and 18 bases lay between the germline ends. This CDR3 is CASRTRGQVENTEAFF. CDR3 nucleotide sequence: TGTGCCAGCAGGACTAGGGGTCAGGTAGAGAACACTGAAGCTTTCTTT.

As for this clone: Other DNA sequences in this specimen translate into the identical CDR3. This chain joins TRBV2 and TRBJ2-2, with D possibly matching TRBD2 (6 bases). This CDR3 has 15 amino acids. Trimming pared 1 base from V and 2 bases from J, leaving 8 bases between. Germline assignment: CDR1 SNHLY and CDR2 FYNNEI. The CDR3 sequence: CASSEGTTNTGELFF. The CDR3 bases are TGTGCCAGCAGTGAAGGGACTACAAACACCGGGGAGCTGTTTTTT.